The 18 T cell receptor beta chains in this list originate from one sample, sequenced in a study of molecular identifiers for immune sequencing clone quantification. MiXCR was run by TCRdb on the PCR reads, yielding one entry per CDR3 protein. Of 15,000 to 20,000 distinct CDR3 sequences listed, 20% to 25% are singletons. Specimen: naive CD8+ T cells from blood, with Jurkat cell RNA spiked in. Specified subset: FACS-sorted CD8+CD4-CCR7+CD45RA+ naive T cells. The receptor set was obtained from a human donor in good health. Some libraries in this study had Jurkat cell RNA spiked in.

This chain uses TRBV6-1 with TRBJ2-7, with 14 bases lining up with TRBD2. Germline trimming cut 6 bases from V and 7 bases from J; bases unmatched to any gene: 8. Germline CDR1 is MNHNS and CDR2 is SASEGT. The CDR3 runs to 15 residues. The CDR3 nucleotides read TGTGCCAGCAGCCGACTAGCGGGAGGGCCTAATGAGCAGTACTTC. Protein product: CASSRLAGGPNEQYF.

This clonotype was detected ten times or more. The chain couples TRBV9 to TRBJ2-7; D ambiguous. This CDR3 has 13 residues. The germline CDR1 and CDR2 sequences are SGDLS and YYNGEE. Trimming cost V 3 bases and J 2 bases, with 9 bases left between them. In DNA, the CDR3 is TGTGCCAGCAGCGCATTCCCCACCTACGAGCAGTACTTC. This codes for CASSAFPTYEQYF. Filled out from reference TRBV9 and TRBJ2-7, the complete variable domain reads DSGVTQTPKHLITATGQRVTLRCSPRSGDLSVYWYQQSLDQGLQFLIQYYNGEERAKGNILERFSAQQFPDLHSELNLSSLELGDSALYFCASSAFPTYEQYFGPGTRLTVT.

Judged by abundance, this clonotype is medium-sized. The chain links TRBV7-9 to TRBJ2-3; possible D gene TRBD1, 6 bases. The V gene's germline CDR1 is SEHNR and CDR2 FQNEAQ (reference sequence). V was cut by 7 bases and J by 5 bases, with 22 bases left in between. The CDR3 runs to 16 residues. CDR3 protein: CASTPPPWGREDTQYF. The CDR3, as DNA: TGTGCCAGCACCCCGCCCCCCTGGGGGCGTGAAGATACGCAGTATTTT.

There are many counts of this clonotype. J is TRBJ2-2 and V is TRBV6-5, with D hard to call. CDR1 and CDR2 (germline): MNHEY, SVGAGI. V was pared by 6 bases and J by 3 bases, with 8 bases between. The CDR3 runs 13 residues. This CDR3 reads CASRPEDTGELFF. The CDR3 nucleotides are TGTGCCAGCAGGCCCGAGGACACCGGGGAGCTGTTTTTT.

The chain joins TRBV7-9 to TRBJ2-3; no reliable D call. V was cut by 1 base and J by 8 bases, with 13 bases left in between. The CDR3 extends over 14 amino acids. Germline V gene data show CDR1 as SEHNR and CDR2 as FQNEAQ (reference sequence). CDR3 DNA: TGTGCCAGCAGCTTAGGGTTTGACATCGGTACGCAGTATTTT. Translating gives CASSLGFDIGTQYF. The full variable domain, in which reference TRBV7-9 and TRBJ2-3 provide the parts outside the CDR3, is DTGVSQNPRHKITKRGQNVTFRCDPISEHNRLYWYRQTLGQGPEFLTYFQNEAQLEKSRLLSDRFSAERPKGSFSTLEIQRTEQGDSAMYLCASSLGFDIGTQYFGPGTRLTVL.

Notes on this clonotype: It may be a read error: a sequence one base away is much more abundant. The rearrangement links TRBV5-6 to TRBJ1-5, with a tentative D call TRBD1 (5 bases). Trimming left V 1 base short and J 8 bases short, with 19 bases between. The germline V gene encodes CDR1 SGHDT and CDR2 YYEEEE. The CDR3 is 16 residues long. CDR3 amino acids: CASSLWGGMWGEPQHF. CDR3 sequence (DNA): TGTGCCAGCAGCTTGTGGGGAGGAATGTGGGGGGAGCCCCAGCATTTT.

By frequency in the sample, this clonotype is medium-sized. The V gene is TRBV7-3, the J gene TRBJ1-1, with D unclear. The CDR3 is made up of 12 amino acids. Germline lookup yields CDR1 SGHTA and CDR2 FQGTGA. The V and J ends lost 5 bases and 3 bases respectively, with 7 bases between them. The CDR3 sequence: CASSNRDTEAFF. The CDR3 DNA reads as TGTGCCAGCAGCAACCGGGACACTGAAGCTTTCTTT.

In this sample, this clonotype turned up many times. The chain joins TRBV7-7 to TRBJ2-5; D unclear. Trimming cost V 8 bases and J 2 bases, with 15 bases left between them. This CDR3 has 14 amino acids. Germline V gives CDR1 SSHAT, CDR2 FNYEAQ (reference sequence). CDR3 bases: TGTGCCAGCCAGTCGGGCGGCGCGCAAGAGACCCAGTACTTC. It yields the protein CASQSGGAQETQYF.

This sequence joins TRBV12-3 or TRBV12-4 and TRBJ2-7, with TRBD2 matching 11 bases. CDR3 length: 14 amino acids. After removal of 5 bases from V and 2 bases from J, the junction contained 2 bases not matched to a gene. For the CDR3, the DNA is TGTGCCAGCAGTAAGACTAGCGGGGCCTACGAGCAGTACTTC. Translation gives CASSKTSGAYEQYF.

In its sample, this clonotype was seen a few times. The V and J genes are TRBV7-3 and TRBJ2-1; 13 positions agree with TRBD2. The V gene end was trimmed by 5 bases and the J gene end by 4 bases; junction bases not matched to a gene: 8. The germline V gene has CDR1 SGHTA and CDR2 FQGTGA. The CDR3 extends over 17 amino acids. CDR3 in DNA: TGTGCCAGCAGCCCCCGGACTAGCGGGAGTGAGTACAATGAGCAGTTCTTC. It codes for CASSPRTSGSEYNEQFF. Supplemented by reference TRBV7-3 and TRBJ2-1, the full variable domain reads GAGVSQTPSNKVTEKGKYVELRCDPISGHTALYWYRQSLGQGPEFLIYFQGTGAADDSGLPNDRFFAVRPEGSVSTLKIQRTERGDSAVYLCASSPRTSGSEYNEQFFGPGTRLTVL.

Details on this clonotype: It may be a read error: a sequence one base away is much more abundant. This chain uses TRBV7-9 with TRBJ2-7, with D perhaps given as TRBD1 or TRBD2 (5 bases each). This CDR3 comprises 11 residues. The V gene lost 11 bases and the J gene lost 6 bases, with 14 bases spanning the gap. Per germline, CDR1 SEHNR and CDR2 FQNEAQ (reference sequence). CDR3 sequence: CAATRGSEQYF. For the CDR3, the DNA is TGTGCCGCCACACGGGGCTCCGAGCAGTACTTC.

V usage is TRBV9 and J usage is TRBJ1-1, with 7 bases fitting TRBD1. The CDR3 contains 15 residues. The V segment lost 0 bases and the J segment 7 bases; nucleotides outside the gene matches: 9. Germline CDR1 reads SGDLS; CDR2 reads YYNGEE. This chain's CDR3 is CASSVAGGVGIEAFF. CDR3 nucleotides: TGTGCCAGCAGCGTAGCAGGGGGGGTTGGCATTGAAGCTTTCTTT.

The CDR3 sequence is CSAREQGARNGYTF. CDR3 DNA sequence: TGCAGTGCTAGAGAGCAGGGTGCGAGGAATGGCTACACCTTC. This chain connects TRBV20-1 to TRBJ1-2; a possible D gene is TRBD1 (5 bases). Per the germline V gene, CDR1 is DFQATT and CDR2 is SNEGSKA (reference sequence). The CDR3 has 14 amino acids. V was pared by 0 bases and J by 6 bases, with 14 bases between.

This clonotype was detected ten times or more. This CDR3 is CSAPGQVRYNEQFF. The CDR3 coding sequence is TGCAGTGCCCCGGGACAGGTACGATACAATGAGCAGTTCTTC. The V and J genes are TRBV20-1 and TRBJ2-1, with TRBD1 matching 8 bases. Trimming removed 6 bases from V and 4 bases from J; junction bases left unmatched: 8. The germline V gene has CDR1 DFQATT and CDR2 SNEGSKA (reference sequence). This CDR3 has 14 residues.

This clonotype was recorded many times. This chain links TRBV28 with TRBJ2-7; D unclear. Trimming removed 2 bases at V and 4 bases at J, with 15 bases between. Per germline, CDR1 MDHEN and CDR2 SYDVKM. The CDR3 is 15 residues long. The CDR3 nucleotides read TGTGCCAGCAGTTTAAGTCAGGAGTTAAGTTACGAGCAGTACTTC. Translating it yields CASSLSQELSYEQYF.

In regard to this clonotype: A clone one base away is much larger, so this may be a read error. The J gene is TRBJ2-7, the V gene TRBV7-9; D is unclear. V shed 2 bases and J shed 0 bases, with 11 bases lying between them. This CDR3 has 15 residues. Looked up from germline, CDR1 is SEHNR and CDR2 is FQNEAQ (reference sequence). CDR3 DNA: TGTGCCAGCAGCTTACGGCAGTGGGGCTCCTACGAGCAGTACTTC. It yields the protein CASSLRQWGSYEQYF.

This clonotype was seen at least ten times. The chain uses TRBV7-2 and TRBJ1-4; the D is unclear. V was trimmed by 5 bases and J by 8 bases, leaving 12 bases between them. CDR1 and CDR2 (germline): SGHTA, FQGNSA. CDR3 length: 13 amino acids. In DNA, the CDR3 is TGTGCCAGCAGCCCGGACCTAGGGGAAAAACTGTTTTTT. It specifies CASSPDLGEKLFF.

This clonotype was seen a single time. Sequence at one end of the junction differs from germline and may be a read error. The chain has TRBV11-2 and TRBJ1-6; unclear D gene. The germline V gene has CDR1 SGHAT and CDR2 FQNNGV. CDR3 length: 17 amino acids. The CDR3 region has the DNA TGTGCCAGCAGCTTAGAAGGTGGGGTATCAGTCGGTTCACCCCCCCACTTT. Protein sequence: CASSLEGGVSVGSPPHF.